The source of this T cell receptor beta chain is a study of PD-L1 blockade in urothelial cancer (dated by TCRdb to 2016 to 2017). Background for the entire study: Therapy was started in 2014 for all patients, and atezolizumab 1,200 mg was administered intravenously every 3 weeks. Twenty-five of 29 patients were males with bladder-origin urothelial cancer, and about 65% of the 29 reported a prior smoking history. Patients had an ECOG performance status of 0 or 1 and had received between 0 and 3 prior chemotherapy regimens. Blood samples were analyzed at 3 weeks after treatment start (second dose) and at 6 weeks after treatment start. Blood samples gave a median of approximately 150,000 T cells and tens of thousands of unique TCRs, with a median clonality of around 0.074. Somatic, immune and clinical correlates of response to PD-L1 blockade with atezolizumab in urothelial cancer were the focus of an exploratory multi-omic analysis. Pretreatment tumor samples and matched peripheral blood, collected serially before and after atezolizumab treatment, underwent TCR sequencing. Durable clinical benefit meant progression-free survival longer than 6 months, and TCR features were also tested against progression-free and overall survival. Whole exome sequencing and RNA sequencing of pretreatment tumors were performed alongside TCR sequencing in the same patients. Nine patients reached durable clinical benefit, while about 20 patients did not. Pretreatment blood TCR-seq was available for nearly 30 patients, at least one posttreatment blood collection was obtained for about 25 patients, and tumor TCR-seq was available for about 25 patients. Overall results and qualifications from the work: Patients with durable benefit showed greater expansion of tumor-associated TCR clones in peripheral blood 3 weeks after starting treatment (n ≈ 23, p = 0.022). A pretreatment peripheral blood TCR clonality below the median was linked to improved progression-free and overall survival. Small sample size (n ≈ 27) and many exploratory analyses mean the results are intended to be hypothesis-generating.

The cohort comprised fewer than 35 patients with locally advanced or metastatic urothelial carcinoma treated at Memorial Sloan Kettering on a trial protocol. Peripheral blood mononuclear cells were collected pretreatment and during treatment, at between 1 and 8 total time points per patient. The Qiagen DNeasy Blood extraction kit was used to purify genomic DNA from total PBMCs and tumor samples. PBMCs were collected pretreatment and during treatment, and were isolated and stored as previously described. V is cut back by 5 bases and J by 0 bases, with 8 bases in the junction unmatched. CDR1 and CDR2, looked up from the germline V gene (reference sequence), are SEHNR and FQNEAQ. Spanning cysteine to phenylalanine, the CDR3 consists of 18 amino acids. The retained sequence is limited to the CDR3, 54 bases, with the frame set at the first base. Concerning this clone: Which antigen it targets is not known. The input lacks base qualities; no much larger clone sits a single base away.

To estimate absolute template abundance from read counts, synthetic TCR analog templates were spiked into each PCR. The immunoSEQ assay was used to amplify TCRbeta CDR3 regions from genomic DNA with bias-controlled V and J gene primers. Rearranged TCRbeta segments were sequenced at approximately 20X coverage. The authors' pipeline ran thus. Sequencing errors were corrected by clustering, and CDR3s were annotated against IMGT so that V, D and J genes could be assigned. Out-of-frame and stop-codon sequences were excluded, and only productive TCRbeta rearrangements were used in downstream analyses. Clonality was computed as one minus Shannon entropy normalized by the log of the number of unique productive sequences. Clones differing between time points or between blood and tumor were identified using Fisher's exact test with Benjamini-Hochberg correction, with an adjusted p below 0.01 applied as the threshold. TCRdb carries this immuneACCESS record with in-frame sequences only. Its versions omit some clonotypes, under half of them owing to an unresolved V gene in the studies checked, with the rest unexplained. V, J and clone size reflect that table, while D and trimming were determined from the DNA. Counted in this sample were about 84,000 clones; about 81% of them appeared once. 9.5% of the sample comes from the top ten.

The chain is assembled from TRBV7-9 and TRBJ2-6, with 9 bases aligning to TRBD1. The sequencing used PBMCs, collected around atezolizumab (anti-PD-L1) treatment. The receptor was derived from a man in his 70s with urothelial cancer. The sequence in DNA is TGTGCCAGCAGCCCCAGGACAGGGGCGTTCTCTGGGGCCAACGTCCTGACTTTC. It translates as CASSPRTGAFSGANVLTF.